This T cell receptor beta chain was retrieved from a study of graft-versus-host responses after intestinal transplantation. This CDR3 spans 21 amino acids. The germline V gene encodes CDR1 LGHNT and CDR2 FRNRAP. Trimming stripped 0 bases from V and 4 bases from J, with 30 bases between. TCRdb's copy holds only in-frame clones and misses some; the assay was immunoSEQ multiplex PCR. The sample records approximately 89,000 clones, over 75% being singletons. This TCR derives from a human patient who received an intestinal transplant, so some T cells may come from the graft donor. Sample: PBMCs, taken about 460 days after intestinal transplant. The chain carries TRBV12-5 and TRBJ1-1; no firm D call. The CDR3 nucleotides read TGTGCTAGTGGTTTGGTCGAGACCCCGAGCTTTCAGGAGGCTCGCTTCACTGAAGCTTTCTTT. It yields the protein CASGLVETPSFQEARFTEAFF.